A single sample is the source of the 14 T cell receptor beta chains below, sequenced in a study of blood T cell repertoires in COVID-19. Clones were sequenced by immunoSEQ multiplex PCR, and TCRdb holds only the in-frame ones, with some missing. The sample includes roughly 180,000 clones, 86% of them seen just once. Sequenced material: PBMCs or T cells enriched from blood (not recorded which). The receptors stem from a woman aged 25 to 39 who had recovered from COVID-19.

The chain links TRBV11-2 to TRBJ2-7; weak D call: TRBD1 (6 bases). This CDR3 region has 14 residues. V dropped 5 bases and J dropped 6 bases, with 17 bases sitting between them. Germline V gives CDR1 SGHAT, CDR2 FQNNGV. CDR3 region: CASSLLNTGTEQYF. The CDR3 DNA sequence: TGTGCCAGCAGCCTCCTCAATACAGGGACCGAGCAGTACTTC.

The chain combines TRBV11-2 with TRBJ2-3; perhaps TRBD2 as D (6 bases). Germline V gene sequence: CDR1 SGHAT, CDR2 FQNNGV. The CDR3 spans 17 residues. V was trimmed by 1 base and J by 0 bases, leaving 14 bases between them. The CDR3 loop reads CASSLVAGSSSTDTQYF. CDR3 sequence (DNA): TGTGCCAGCAGCTTAGTGGCCGGGAGCTCTAGCACAGATACGCAGTATTTT.

The rearrangement links TRBV7-8 to TRBJ1-2, with 8 bases matching TRBD1. The CDR3 is 15 residues long. V gave up 5 bases and J gave up 2 bases; unmatched junction bases: 7. Germline V lookup: CDR1 SGHVS, CDR2 FQNEAQ. CDR3 amino acids: CASSKTGAQNYGYTF. The CDR3 DNA sequence: TGTGCCAGCAGCAAGACAGGGGCCCAGAACTATGGCTACACCTTC.

A single count supports this clone. The V and J genes are TRBV3-1 (or the pseudogene TRBV3-2) and TRBJ2-7, with 10 bases aligning to TRBD2. There are 15 residues in the CDR3. In germline, CDR1 is LGHDT, CDR2 YNNKEL (reference sequence). V gave up 4 bases and J gave up 2 bases; unmatched junction bases: 5. For the CDR3, the DNA is TGTGCCAGCAGCCCCGGACTAGCGGCAACCTACGAGCAGTACTTC. Protein sequence: CASSPGLAATYEQYF.

As to this clone: One end of the junction is discordant with germline, which a read error may explain. The chain is built from TRBV7-7 and TRBJ2-5; TRBD2 aligns across 14 bases. The CDR3 is 15 residues long. Looked up from germline, CDR1 is SSHAT and CDR2 is FNYEAQ (reference sequence). The CDR3: CASSYGLAGGETQYF. The CDR3 nucleotides read TGTGCTAGCAGCTACGGACTAGCGGGAGGAGAGACCCAGTACTTC.

Of note for this clone: At the DNA level, this CDR3 is encoded by other sequences in the same sample as well. The rearrangement joins TRBV5-4 to TRBJ1-4; 9 bases map to TRBD1. CDR1 SGHNT and CDR2 YYREEE come from the germline V gene (reference sequence). V trimming: 4 bases; J trimming: 4 bases; junction bases outside the gene matches: 5. This CDR3 contains 15 residues. The CDR3 protein is CASSLGGQGNEKLFF. The CDR3 nucleotides are TGTGCCAGCAGCCTGGGGGGACAGGGTAATGAAAAACTGTTTTTT.

The rearrangement joins TRBV4-2 to TRBJ2-7; 8 bases line up with TRBD1. V shed 4 bases and J 9 bases; nucleotides not matched to a gene: 14. CDR1 LGHNA and CDR2 YNFKEQ come from the germline V gene. The CDR3 runs to 15 residues. Here the CDR3 DNA reads TGTGCCAGCAGCCGGGGACAGGACAAACCCAGGGGGCAGTACTTC. Protein sequence: CASSRGQDKPRGQYF.

The chain uses TRBV5-1 and TRBJ2-7; tentative D call: TRBD1 (6 bases). The germline CDR1 and CDR2 sequences are SGHRS and YFSETQ. Trimming took 2 bases from V and 1 from J, leaving 7 bases between them. This CDR3 has 13 residues. The CDR3 region has the DNA TGCGCCAGCAGCTTAGGACAGTCCTACGAGCAGTACTTC. It encodes CASSLGQSYEQYF. The whole variable domain, filled in from reference TRBV5-1 and TRBJ2-7, reads KAGVTQTPRYLIKTRGQQVTLSCSPISGHRSVSWYQQTPGQGLQFLFEYFSETQRNKGNFPGRFSGRQFSNSRSEMNVSTLELGDSALYLCASSLGQSYEQYFGPGTRLTVT.

The CDR3 region has the DNA TGTGCCAGCAGCTTATTCCGAGGAGAAAAACTGTTTTTT. Translating gives CASSLFRGEKLFF. The chain uses TRBV7-9 and TRBJ1-4; D is unresolved. The ends were cut back, 2 bases at V and 8 bases at J, with 9 bases in the middle. Germline lookup yields CDR1 SEHNR and CDR2 FQNEAQ (reference sequence). There are 13 residues in the CDR3.

This clone was seen a few times. The CDR3 coding sequence is TGTGCCAGTAGTACAACCGGGACAGACTATGGCTACACCTTC. It translates to CASSTTGTDYGYTF. The gene calls are TRBV19 and TRBJ1-2; TRBD1 matches at 7 bases. The germline V gene has CDR1 LNHDA and CDR2 SQIVND (reference sequence). The CDR3 totals 14 residues. V lost 4 bases to trimming and J lost 3 bases; unmatched junction nucleotides: 5. The variable domain in full, completed from reference TRBV19 and TRBJ1-2, reads DGGITQSPKYLFRKEGQNVTLSCEQNLNHDAMYWYRQDPGQGLRLIYYSQIVNDFQKGDIAEGYSVSREKKESFPLTVTSAQKNPTAFYLCASSTTGTDYGYTFGSGTRLTVV.

The rearrangement uses TRBV18 and TRBJ1-1; perhaps TRBD1 as D (6 bases). This CDR3 comprises 17 residues. V was shortened by 3 bases and J by 6 bases, with 23 bases between the two germline ends. Germline loops: CDR1 KGHSH, CDR2 LQKENI. The CDR3 reads CASSPNYGGPGSAEAFF. The CDR3 DNA reads TGTGCCAGCTCACCTAACTACGGGGGGCCGGGGTCGGCTGAAGCTTTCTTT.

The chain combines TRBV7-9 with TRBJ2-7, with 10 bases matching TRBD2. The CDR3 is 17 residues long. The V segment lost 5 bases and the J segment 3 bases; nucleotides outside the gene matches: 13. The V gene's germline CDR1 is SEHNR and CDR2 FQNEAQ (reference sequence). The CDR3: CASSPELRSGRVYEQYF. CDR3 in DNA: TGTGCCAGCAGCCCCGAATTACGGAGCGGGAGGGTCTACGAGCAGTACTTC. Full variable domain (outside the CDR3, taken from reference TRBV7-9 and TRBJ2-7): DTGVSQNPRHKITKRGQNVTFRCDPISEHNRLYWYRQTLGQGPEFLTYFQNEAQLEKSRLLSDRFSAERPKGSFSTLEIQRTEQGDSAMYLCASSPELRSGRVYEQYFGPGTRLTVT.

This clone was counted a few times. V usage is TRBV11-2 and J usage is TRBJ1-2, with TRBD1 matching 7 bases. Per the germline V gene, CDR1 is SGHAT and CDR2 is FQNNGV. The J segment lost 2 bases and the V segment lost 0 bases, leaving 0 bases of the junction unmatched. This CDR3 region has 14 residues. CDR3 protein: CASSLETGNYGYTF. DNA of the CDR3: TGTGCCAGCAGCTTAGAGACAGGGAACTATGGCTACACCTTC.

The rearrangement uses TRBV29-1 and TRBJ1-2; 8 bases map to TRBD1. Per the germline V gene, CDR1 is SQVTM and CDR2 is ANQGSEA. With 5 bases clipped from V and 3 bases from J, the junction kept 2 bases outside the gene matches. The CDR3 length is 12 residues. CDR3 in amino acids: CSVKTGDYGYTF. Here the CDR3 DNA reads TGCAGCGTTAAGACAGGGGACTATGGCTACACCTTC.